This TCR beta chain comes out of a study of T-cell memory formation after mild COVID-19 (dated by TCRdb to the early 2020s). For context, the study as a whole: TCR sequence clusters from the two donors were found to be largely donor specific. In two donors, T-cell clones that expanded and contracted after mild COVID-19 were tracked by sequencing TCRalpha and TCRbeta repertoires over time. Two young, previously healthy adult volunteers, one female and one male, were included in the cohort. Summary of the overall study and its limitations: SARS-CoV-2 specificity was not confirmed for the second-wave clones peaking on day 37. Only two mild cases were covered by the study, and larger cohorts that include severe cases with pre-infection samples were considered necessary. Clones that contracted from day 15 to 85 showed balanced CD4/CD8 phenotypes, whereas a second wave of clones that expanded from day 15 to 37 leaned towards CD4+. Some responding clones were detected in pre-infection memory, which suggested that pre-existing cross-reactive memory T cells had joined the SARS-CoV-2 response. Contracting CD4+ clones were found mainly in CM and EM memory subsets, while CD8+ clones were enriched in EMRA.

PBMCs were isolated by Ficoll-Paque density gradient centrifugation. Sequencing used an Illumina NovaSeq 6000. Using 5'RACE with constant-segment primers, TCRalpha and TCRbeta cDNA libraries were constructed, with sample barcodes and unique molecular identifiers added in the process. RNA was extracted from every sample with Trizol reagent. Library amplification was performed in two PCR steps, and a second sample barcode and Illumina TruSeq adapters were introduced in the second step. The libraries were sequenced on an Illumina NovaSeq using 2 x 150 bp paired-end reads. As for how the authors treated the data: Reads were demultiplexed and collapsed into UMI-guided consensus sequences with migec v1.2.7. Using mixcr v2.1.11, the UMI consensuses were aligned to TRA and TRB V and J templates and assembled into clonotypes. Expanded or contracted clonotypes were those called significant by both edgeR and NoisET, with noise models trained on biological replicates. edgeR calls used a false discovery rate-adjusted p below 0.01 and a log2 fold-change threshold of 1. As an exploratory analysis of dynamics, PCA with hierarchical clustering was applied to max-normalized trajectories of the 1000 most abundant clonotypes. Separately sequenced CD4+ and CD8+ repertoires were used to assign the CD4 or CD8 phenotype of responding clones. The public sequencing data were trimmed at Q25 with fastp and processed into clonotypes with MiXCR by TCRdb, which kept only in-frame beta chains. Rows are unified per CDR3 protein, each entry keeping the most common DNA and genes. The V and J calls and clone size are TCRdb's, not the authors'. The sample table lists a few hundred thousand distinct CDR3 sequences, less than 25% of them with a count of one. The top ten clonotypes cover about 8.7% of the sample.

Between the V and J ends, shortened by 4 bases and 5 bases respectively, the junction contains 12 bases. Counted from cysteine to phenylalanine, this CDR3 has 14 amino acids. Only CDR3 DNA remains: 42 bases, in frame from the first base. This clonotype has a handful of counts. Its antigen is unknown. No base-level quality is on record; no much larger clone is a single base apart. The rearranged chain carries TRBV12-3 or TRBV12-4 and TRBJ1-5; the D gene cannot be named for sure. Sample: PBMCs or a T cell subset sorted from them (not recorded which). The TCR comes from an adult woman who had mild COVID-19 (a few samples of this study predate the infection). The sample titles of this study are shuffled in the database, so cell type and time point are left out; the donor was told from shared clones. The nucleotide sequence reads as follows: TGTGCCAGCAGTTCGGCCGAAAAATATCAGCCCCAGCATTTT. Protein translation: CASSSAEKYQPQHF.